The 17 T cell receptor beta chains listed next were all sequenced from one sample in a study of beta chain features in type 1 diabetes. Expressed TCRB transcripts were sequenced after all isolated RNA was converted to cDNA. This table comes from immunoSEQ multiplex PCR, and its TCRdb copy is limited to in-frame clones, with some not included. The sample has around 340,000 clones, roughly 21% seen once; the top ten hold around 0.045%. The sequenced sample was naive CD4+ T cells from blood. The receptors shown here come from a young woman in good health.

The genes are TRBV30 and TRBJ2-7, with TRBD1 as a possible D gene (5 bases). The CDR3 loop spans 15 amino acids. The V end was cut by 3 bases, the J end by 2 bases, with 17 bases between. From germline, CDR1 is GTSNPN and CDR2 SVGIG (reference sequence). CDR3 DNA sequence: TGTGCCTGGAGGGCCTGGGGCAGTGTCCCCTACGAGCAGTACTTC. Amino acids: CAWRAWGSVPYEQYF. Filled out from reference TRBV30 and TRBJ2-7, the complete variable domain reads SQTIHQWPATLVQPVGSPLSLECTVEGTSNPNLYWYRQAAGRGLQLLFYSVGIGQISSEVPQNLSASRPQDRQFILSSKKLLLSDSGFYLCAWRAWGSVPYEQYFGPGTRLTVT.

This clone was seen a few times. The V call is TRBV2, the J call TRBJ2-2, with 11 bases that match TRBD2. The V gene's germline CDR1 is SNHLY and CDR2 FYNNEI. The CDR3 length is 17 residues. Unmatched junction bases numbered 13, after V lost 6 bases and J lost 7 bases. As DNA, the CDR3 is TGTGCCAGCAGGCTTACTAGCGGGGGAACAAAGGTCGGGGAGCTGTTTTTT. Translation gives CASRLTSGGTKVGELFF.

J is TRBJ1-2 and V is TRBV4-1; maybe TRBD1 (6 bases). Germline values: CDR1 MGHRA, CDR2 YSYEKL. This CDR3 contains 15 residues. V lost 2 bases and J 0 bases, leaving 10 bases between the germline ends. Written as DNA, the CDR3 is TGCGCCAGCAGCCAACGACAGGAAGCTAACTATGGCTACACCTTC. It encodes CASSQRQEANYGYTF.

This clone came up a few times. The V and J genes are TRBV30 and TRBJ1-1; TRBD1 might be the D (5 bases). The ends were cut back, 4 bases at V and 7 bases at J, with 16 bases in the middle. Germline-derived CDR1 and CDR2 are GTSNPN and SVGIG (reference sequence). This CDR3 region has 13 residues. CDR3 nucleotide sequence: TGTGCCTGGAACATCAGGTTAGGGGATGAAGCTTTCTTT. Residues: CAWNIRLGDEAFF.

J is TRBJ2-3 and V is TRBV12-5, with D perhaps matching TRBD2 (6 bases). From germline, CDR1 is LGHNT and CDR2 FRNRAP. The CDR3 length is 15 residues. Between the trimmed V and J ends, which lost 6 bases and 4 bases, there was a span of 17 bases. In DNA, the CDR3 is TGTGCTAGTGGCCGCGAGGCGGGGCGAGCAGATACGCAGTATTTT. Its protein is CASGREAGRADTQYF.

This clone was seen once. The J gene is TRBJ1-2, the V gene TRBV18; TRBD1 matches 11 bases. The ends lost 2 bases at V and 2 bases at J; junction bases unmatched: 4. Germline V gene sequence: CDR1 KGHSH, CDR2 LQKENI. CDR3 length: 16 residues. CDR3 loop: CASSPGTGGRNYGYTF. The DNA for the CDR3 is TGTGCCAGCTCACCAGGGACAGGGGGGCGAAACTATGGCTACACCTTC.

CDR3 coding DNA: TGTGCCAGCAGCCGCGGACGGGGGGCGAAAGATACGCAGTATTTT. It specifies CASSRGRGAKDTQYF. The chain employs TRBV11-3 and TRBJ2-3, with TRBD2 as a possible D gene (7 bases). The CDR3 has 15 amino acids. The V end lost 5 bases, the J end lost 5 bases, and 17 bases lay between the germline ends. Per the germline V gene, CDR1 is SGHNT and CDR2 is YENEEA.

CDR3 amino acids: CASTPGFVRSGEQFF. The CDR3 DNA reads as TGTGCCAGTACTCCGGGGTTTGTCCGTAGTGGTGAGCAGTTCTTC. The chain joins TRBV19 to TRBJ2-1; the D gene is possibly TRBD2 (5 bases). V lost 7 bases to trimming and J lost 9 bases, with 22 bases between them. This CDR3 has 15 amino acids. CDR1 is LNHDA, CDR2 SQIVND, per germline (reference sequence).

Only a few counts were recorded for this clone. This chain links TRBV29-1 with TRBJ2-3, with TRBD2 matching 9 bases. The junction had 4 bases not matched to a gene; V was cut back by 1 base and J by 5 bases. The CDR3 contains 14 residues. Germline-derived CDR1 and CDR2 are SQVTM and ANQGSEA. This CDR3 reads CSVEVGLARDTQYF. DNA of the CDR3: TGCAGCGTTGAAGTGGGACTAGCAAGAGATACGCAGTATTTT.

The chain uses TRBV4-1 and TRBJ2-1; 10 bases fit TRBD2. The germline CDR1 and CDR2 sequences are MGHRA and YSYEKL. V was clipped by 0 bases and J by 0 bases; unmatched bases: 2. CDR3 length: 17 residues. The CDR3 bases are TGCGCCAGCAGCCAAGAAAGCGGGGGGGCCTCCTACAATGAGCAGTTCTTC. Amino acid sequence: CASSQESGGASYNEQFF.

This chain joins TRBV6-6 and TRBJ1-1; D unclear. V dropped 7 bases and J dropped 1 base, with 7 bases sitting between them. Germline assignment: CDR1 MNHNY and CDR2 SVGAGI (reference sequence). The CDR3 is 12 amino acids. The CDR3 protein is CASTIQNTEAFF. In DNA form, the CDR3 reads TGTGCCAGCACCATACAGAACACTGAAGCTTTCTTT.

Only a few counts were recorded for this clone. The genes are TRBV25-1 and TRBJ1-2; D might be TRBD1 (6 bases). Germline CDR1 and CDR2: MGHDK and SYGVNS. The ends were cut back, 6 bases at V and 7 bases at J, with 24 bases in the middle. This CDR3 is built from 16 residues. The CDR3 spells CASRQTTTGQGGGYTF. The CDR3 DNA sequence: TGTGCCAGCAGGCAAACCACGACAGGCCAAGGGGGTGGCTACACCTTC.

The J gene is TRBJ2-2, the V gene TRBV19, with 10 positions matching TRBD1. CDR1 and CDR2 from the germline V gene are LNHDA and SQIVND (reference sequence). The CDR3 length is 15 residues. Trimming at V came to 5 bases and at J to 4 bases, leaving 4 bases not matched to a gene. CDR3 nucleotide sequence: TGTGCCAGTAGTGTGGGACAGGGGAGCACCGGGGAGCTGTTTTTT. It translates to CASSVGQGSTGELFF.

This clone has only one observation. CDR3 sequence reads: CAWSVWGLGQGNTEAFF. The CDR3 DNA follows: TGTGCCTGGAGTGTATGGGGCTTGGGACAGGGAAACACTGAAGCTTTCTTT. This chain connects TRBV30 to TRBJ1-1, with TRBD1 identical over 9 bases. Trimming at V came to 0 bases and at J to 2 bases, leaving 10 bases not matched to a gene. CDR3 length: 17 amino acids. The germline CDR1 and CDR2 sequences are GTSNPN and SVGIG (reference sequence). The full variable domain, completed using reference TRBV30 and TRBJ1-1, is SQTIHQWPATLVQPVGSPLSLECTVEGTSNPNLYWYRQAAGRGLQLLFYSVGIGQISSEVPQNLSASRPQDRQFILSSKKLLLSDSGFYLCAWSVWGLGQGNTEAFFGQGTRLTVV.

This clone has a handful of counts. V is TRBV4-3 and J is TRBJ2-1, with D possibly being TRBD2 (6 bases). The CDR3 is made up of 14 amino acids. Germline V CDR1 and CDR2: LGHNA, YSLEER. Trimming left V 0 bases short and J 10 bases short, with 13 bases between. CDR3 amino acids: CASSQDRVRDEQFF. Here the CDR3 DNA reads TGCGCCAGCAGCCAAGATCGGGTGCGGGACGAGCAGTTCTTC.

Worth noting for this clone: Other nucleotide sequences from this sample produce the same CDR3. The CDR3 sequence: CSVEGGEKLFF. CDR3 in DNA: TGCAGCGTTGAAGGGGGCGAAAAACTGTTTTTT. The chain is built from TRBV29-1 and TRBJ1-4; a possible D gene is TRBD1 (5 bases). The CDR3 has 11 amino acids. Trimming cost V 1 base and J 8 bases, with 5 bases left between them. From germline, CDR1 is SQVTM and CDR2 ANQGSEA.

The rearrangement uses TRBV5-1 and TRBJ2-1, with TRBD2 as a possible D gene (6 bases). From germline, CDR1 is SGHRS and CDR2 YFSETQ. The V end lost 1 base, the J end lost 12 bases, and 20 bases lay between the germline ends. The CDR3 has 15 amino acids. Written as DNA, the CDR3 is TGCGCCAGCAGCTTGCCCCTCCGGACTCAAGCGGGGCAGTTCTTC. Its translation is CASSLPLRTQAGQFF. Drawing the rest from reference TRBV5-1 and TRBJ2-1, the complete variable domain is KAGVTQTPRYLIKTRGQQVTLSCSPISGHRSVSWYQQTPGQGLQFLFEYFSETQRNKGNFPGRFSGRQFSNSRSEMNVSTLELGDSALYLCASSLPLRTQAGQFFGPGTRLTVL.